This T cell receptor (beta chain) was found in a study of technical replicates of blood from a few donors. Trimming took off 5 bases at V and 7 bases at J, with 21 bases between the two ends. The CDR3 is made up of 16 amino acids. Germline values: CDR1 SEHNR, CDR2 FQNEAQ (reference sequence). TCRdb keeps only in-frame clones here, not all; method: immunoSEQ multiplex PCR. The sample has 13,000 or so clones; approximately 95% are singletons. Material for sequencing was PBMCs. The chain combines TRBV7-9 with TRBJ2-1, with D possibly being TRBD1 (7 bases). This receptor was identified in a human donor in good health. The CDR3, as DNA: TGTGCCAGCAGCCAAATGGAGGGGGCGCTTAAGAATGAGCAGTTCTTC. Translating gives CASSQMEGALKNEQFF.